This T cell receptor beta chain was recorded in a study of T cells in localized non-small cell lung cancer. The data were produced by immunoSEQ multiplex PCR, yet TCRdb's version contains in-frame clones alone and is incomplete. The repertoire holds around 140,000 clones, 80% to 90% seen once, with roughly 1.8% in the top ten. The CDR3 consists of 13 residues. Looked up from germline, CDR1 is WNHNN and CDR2 is SYGVQD (reference sequence). The V and J ends lost 5 bases and 3 bases respectively, with 10 bases between them. The sequencing used peripheral blood, collected before any cancer treatment. The source is a female donor of 60 years or more with stage I lung adenocarcinoma. The chain combines TRBV10-1 with TRBJ1-2; perhaps TRBD1 as D (6 bases). CDR3 protein: CASSKDRDYGYTF. CDR3 coding DNA: TGCGCCAGCAGTAAGGACAGAGACTATGGCTACACCTTC.